The 15 T cell receptor beta chains below come from one sample, sequenced in a study of regulatory T cells in long-lasting Graves disease (dated by TCRdb to the early 2020s). The library was made by multiplex PCR. This sample was sequenced with an Illumina HiSeq 4000. TCR beta libraries were built with iRepertoire HTBI primers and Arm-PCR amplification of CDR3 regions. TCRdb reworked the public reads: Q25 trimming with fastp, MiXCR clone assembly, productive beta chains retained. Rows matching on CDR3 protein sequence are summarized as one entry with the most common DNA and genes. Within this sample are 680,000 or so distinct CDR3 sequences, with 16% of them counted one time only. The ten largest make up around 19% of the sample. The meaning of the sample's time point label: newly diagnosed GD, antithyroid drugs for less than 3 months. RNA was extracted from PBMCs in TRIzol for both TCR sequencing and RNA sequencing.

This sample also appeared in a second study, on T cells in Graves' hyperthyroidism and ophthalmopathy.

The material was peripheral blood mononuclear cells (PBMCs), obtained at new diagnosis, from a patient treated with antithyroid drugs. These receptors came from a woman in her twenties or thirties with Graves disease. Donor details come from another sample of the same person, matched by shared clones.

The rearrangement joins TRBV3-1 to TRBJ1-3; TRBD1 matches at 8 bases. The CDR3 runs 15 residues. Germline CDR1 and CDR2: LGHDT and YNNKEL (reference sequence). The J segment lost 2 bases and the V segment lost 4 bases, leaving 4 bases of the junction unmatched. CDR3 in DNA: TGTGCCAGCAGCCCCGGGACAGGCCCTGGAAACACCATATATTTT. This sequence encodes CASSPGTGPGNTIYF.

The rearrangement uses TRBV7-2 and TRBJ2-5, with 10 positions matching TRBD2. Germline trimming cut 5 bases from V and 3 bases from J; bases unmatched to any gene: 3. The CDR3 has 14 amino acids. The germline gives CDR1 SGHTA, CDR2 FQGNSA. This CDR3 is CASSTGTSEETQYF. The CDR3 DNA reads TGTGCCAGCAGCACCGGGACTAGCGAAGAGACCCAGTACTTC.

The rearrangement links TRBV20-1 to TRBJ1-4; no clear D gene. Germline V gene data show CDR1 as DFQATT and CDR2 as SNEGSKA (reference sequence). The V end lost 1 base, the J end lost 1 base, and 4 bases lay between the germline ends. The CDR3 length is 13 residues. Written as DNA, the CDR3 is TGCAGTGCTAGAGGCGAAACTAATGAAAAACTGTTTTTT. Amino acid sequence: CSARGETNEKLFF.

In regard to this clonotype: Being one base from a much bigger clone, this may be a read error. The chain has TRBV6-1 and TRBJ1-1; D is uncertain. There are 12 residues in the CDR3. CDR1 MNHNS and CDR2 SASEGT come from the germline V gene. Trimming cost V 8 bases and J 1 base, with 8 bases left between them. The CDR3 DNA reads as TGTGCCAGCTGCCAGAGGAACACTGAAGCTTTCTTT. Protein: CASCQRNTEAFF.

This clonotype was recorded at least ten times. This chain links TRBV20-1 with TRBJ2-3; 8 nucleotides match TRBD2. The length of the CDR3 is 14 residues. The germline gives CDR1 DFQATT, CDR2 SNEGSKA (reference sequence). V gave up 5 bases and J gave up 4 bases; unmatched junction bases: 8. The DNA for the CDR3 is TGCAGTGCTCCAGAGCGGGAGAGGGCAGATACGCAGTATTTT. It specifies CSAPERERADTQYF.

This clonotype has a count of ten or more. The J gene is TRBJ2-1, the V gene TRBV28; 9 bases align to TRBD1. Trimming took 7 bases from V and 7 from J; bases not matched to a gene: 8. The CDR3 loop spans 14 amino acids. Germline V gives CDR1 MDHEN, CDR2 SYDVKM. In nucleotides, the CDR3 is TGTGCCAGCATACAGGGGACAGGGAATAATGAGCAGTTCTTC. Its translation is CASIQGTGNNEQFF.

This clonotype was counted many times. The rearrangement joins TRBV20-1 to TRBJ2-3, with TRBD2 matching over 11 bases. Germline trimming cut 4 bases from V and 4 bases from J; bases unmatched to any gene: 7. The V gene's germline CDR1 is DFQATT and CDR2 SNEGSKA (reference sequence). The CDR3 runs to 15 residues. The CDR3 protein is CSANPGLADSDTQYF. CDR3 DNA sequence: TGCAGTGCTAATCCGGGACTAGCGGATTCAGATACGCAGTATTTT.

This clonotype was seen many times. The chain combines TRBV7-9 with TRBJ1-6, with 9 bases matching TRBD1. Trimming took 6 bases from V and 7 from J; bases not matched to a gene: 4. The CDR3 extends over 14 amino acids. CDR1 SEHNR and CDR2 FQNEAQ come from the germline V gene (reference sequence). CDR3 in DNA: TGTGCCAGCAGGGCGGGACAGGGCAATTCACCCCTCCACTTT. This encodes CASRAGQGNSPLHF.

In the case of this clonotype: A much larger clone differs from this one at a single base, so this may be a read error. The V gene is TRBV7-2, the J gene TRBJ2-5; D may correspond to TRBD1 or TRBD2 (5 bases each). CDR1 is SGHTA and CDR2 is FQGNSA in the germline V gene. The CDR3 extends over 15 amino acids. CDR3 sequence (DNA): TGTGTCAGCAGCCCACCCAGGGACGCCCAAGAGACCCAGTACTTC. Translating it yields CVSSPPRDAQETQYF.

The genes are TRBV6-4 and TRBJ1-5; D perhaps matches TRBD1 (5 bases). The CDR3 sequence is 13 residues long. From germline, CDR1 is MRHNA and CDR2 SNTAGT. The germline V and J ends were trimmed by 9 bases and 1 base, with 10 bases remaining between them. DNA of the CDR3: TGTGCCAGAGGGGATGGAAGCAATCAGCCCCAGCATTTT. Encoded protein: CARGDGSNQPQHF.

The rearrangement links TRBV7-9 to TRBJ2-5; either TRBD1 or TRBD2 may supply D (5 bases each). V was shortened by 5 bases and J by 6 bases, with 19 bases between the two germline ends. CDR1 and CDR2 (germline): SEHNR, FQNEAQ (reference sequence). The CDR3 runs to 15 residues. The CDR3 bases are TGTGCCAGCAGCCCTACAGAGGCCGGGGCGAAGACCCAGTACTTC. It is translated as CASSPTEAGAKTQYF. The variable domain in full, completed from reference TRBV7-9 and TRBJ2-5, reads DTGVSQNPRHKITKRGQNVTFRCDPISEHNRLYWYRQTLGQGPEFLTYFQNEAQLEKSRLLSDRFSAERPKGSFSTLEIQRTEQGDSAMYLCASSPTEAGAKTQYFGPGTRLLVL.

The chain employs TRBV2 and TRBJ2-4, with a weak D call TRBD1 (5 bases). The CDR3 is 15 residues long. Deletions cut 4 bases from V and 0 bases from J, with 10 bases between. Germline V CDR1 and CDR2: SNHLY, FYNNEI. This chain's CDR3 is CASSGQPLAKNIQYF. In DNA, the CDR3 is TGTGCCAGCAGTGGACAGCCTCTAGCCAAAAACATTCAGTACTTC.

The chain recombines TRBV5-4 with TRBJ1-2; D call uncertain. Trimming removed 5 bases from V and 2 bases from J, with 13 bases in between. CDR1 SGHNT and CDR2 YYREEE come from the germline V gene (reference sequence). The CDR3 loop spans 14 amino acids. CDR3 amino acids: CASSYGVNNYGYTF. The CDR3 DNA reads as TGTGCCAGCAGTTACGGGGTCAACAACTATGGCTACACCTTC.

This clonotype was recorded at least ten times. V usage is TRBV7-3 and J usage is TRBJ1-1; possibly TRBD1 for D (5 bases). Germline V gene data show CDR1 as SGHTA and CDR2 as FQGTGA. Trimming removed 1 base at V and 3 bases at J, with 12 bases between. The CDR3 has 15 amino acids. This CDR3 is CASSLKMWGDTEAFF. The CDR3 nucleotides read TGTGCCAGCAGCTTAAAGATGTGGGGGGACACTGAAGCTTTCTTT. Using reference TRBV7-3 and TRBJ1-1 for the parts outside the CDR3, the full variable domain is GAGVSQTPSNKVTEKGKYVELRCDPISGHTALYWYRQSLGQGPEFLIYFQGTGAADDSGLPNDRFFAVRPEGSVSTLKIQRTERGDSAVYLCASSLKMWGDTEAFFGQGTRLTVV.

Remarks on this clonotype: The CDR3 ends on some other residue instead of the conserved phenylalanine or tryptophan, so this is likely a read error. V is TRBV19 and J is TRBJ1-1; TRBD1 aligns across 10 bases. The CDR3 consists of 15 residues. The V segment lost 5 bases and the J segment 2 bases; nucleotides outside the gene matches: 5. Germline V gives CDR1 LNHDA, CDR2 SQIVND (reference sequence). CDR3 amino acids: CASSAWDRGNTEAFS. The CDR3 DNA reads as TGTGCCAGTAGTGCCTGGGACAGGGGAAACACTGAAGCTTTCTCT.